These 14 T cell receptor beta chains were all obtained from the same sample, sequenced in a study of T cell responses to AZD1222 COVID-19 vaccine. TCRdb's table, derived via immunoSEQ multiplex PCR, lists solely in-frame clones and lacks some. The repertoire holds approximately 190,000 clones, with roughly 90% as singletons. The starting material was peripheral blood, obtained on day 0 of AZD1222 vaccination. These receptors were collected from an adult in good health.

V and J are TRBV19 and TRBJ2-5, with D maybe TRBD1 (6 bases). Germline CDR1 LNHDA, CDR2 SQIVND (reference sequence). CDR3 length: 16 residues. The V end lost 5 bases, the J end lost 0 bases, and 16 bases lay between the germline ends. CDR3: CASSPNLPGDQETQYF. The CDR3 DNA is TGTGCCAGTAGTCCGAATCTTCCAGGGGACCAAGAGACCCAGTACTTC.

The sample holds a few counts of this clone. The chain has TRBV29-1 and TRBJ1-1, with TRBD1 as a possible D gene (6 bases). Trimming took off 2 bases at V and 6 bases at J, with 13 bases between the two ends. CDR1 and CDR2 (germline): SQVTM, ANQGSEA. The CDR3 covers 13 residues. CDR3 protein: CSVELGAVAEAFF. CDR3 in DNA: TGCAGCGTTGAACTGGGGGCAGTAGCTGAAGCTTTCTTT. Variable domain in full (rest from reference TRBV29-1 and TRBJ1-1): SAVISQKPSRDICQRGTSLTIQCQVDSQVTMMFWYRQQPGQSLTLIATANQGSEATYESGFVIDKFPISRPNLTFSTLTVSNMSPEDSSIYLCSVELGAVAEAFFGQGTRLTVV.

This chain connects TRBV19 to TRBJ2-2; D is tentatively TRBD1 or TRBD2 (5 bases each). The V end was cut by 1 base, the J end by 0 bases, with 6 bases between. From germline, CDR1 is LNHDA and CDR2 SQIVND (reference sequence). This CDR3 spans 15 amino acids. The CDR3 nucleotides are TGTGCCAGTAGTATAGTGGGGGCGAACACCGGGGAGCTGTTTTTT. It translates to CASSIVGANTGELFF.

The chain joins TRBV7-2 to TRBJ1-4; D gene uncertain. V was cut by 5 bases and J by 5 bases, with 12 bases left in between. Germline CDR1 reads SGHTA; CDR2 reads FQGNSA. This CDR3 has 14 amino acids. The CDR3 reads CASSPEALNEKLFF. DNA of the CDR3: TGTGCCAGCAGCCCCGAGGCGTTGAATGAAAAACTGTTTTTT.

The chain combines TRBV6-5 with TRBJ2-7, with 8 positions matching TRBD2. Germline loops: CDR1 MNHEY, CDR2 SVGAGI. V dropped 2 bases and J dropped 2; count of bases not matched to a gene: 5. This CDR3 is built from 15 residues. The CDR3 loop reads CASSYHAGGTYEQYF. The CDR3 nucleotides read TGTGCCAGCAGTTACCACGCGGGAGGAACCTACGAGCAGTACTTC.

Here the CDR3 DNA reads TGTGCCAGCAGCCAATCAGAGGATACAGATACGCAGTATTTT. Translated, it gives CASSQSEDTDTQYF. The V call is TRBV28, the J call TRBJ2-3; D is uncertain. Germline V gene lookup returns CDR1 MDHEN and CDR2 SYDVKM. V shed 6 bases and J shed 3 bases, with 13 bases lying between them. The CDR3 has 14 amino acids.

The CDR3, as DNA: TGTGCCAGCAGTTTATCGGGAGTGGCGTCCTACGAGCAGTACTTC. This codes for CASSLSGVASYEQYF. The chain uses TRBV27 and TRBJ2-7; tentatively, D is TRBD2 (5 bases). The V gene's germline CDR1 is MNHEY and CDR2 SMNVEV (reference sequence). This CDR3 spans 15 amino acids. Trimming shortened V by 0 bases and J by 1 base, and 10 bases separated the two germline ends.

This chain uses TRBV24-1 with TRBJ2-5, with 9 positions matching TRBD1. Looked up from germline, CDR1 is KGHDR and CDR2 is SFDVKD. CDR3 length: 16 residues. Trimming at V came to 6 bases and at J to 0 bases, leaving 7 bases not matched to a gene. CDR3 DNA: TGTGCCACCAGTCCAACAGGGGGCTCGTACCAAGAGACCCAGTACTTC. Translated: CATSPTGGSYQETQYF.

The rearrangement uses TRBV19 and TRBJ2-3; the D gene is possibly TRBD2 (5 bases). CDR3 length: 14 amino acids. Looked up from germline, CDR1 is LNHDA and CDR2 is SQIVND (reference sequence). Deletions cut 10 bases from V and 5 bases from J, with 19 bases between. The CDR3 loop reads CATAPGNSRDTQYF. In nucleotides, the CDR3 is TGTGCCACCGCCCCGGGAAACTCCAGAGATACGCAGTATTTT.

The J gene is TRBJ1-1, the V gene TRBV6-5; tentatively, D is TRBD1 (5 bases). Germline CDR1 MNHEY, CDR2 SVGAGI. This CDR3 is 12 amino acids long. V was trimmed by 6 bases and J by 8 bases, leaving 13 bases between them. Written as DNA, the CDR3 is TGTGCCAGCAGCCGACCGCGGACAGAAGCTTTCTTT. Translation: CASSRPRTEAFF.

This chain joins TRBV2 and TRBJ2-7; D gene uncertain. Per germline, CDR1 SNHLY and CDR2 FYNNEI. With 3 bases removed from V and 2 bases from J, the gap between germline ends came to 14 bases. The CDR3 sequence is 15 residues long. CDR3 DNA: TGTGCCAGCAGTGATGCCAGCATCACAGCCTACGAGCAGTACTTC. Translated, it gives CASSDASITAYEQYF.

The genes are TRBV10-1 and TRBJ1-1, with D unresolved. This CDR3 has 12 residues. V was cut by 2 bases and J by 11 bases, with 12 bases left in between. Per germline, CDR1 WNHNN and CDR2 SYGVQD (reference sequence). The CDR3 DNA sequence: TGCGCCAGCAGTGAGCCTGGATCGCAGGCTTTCTTT. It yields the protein CASSEPGSQAFF.

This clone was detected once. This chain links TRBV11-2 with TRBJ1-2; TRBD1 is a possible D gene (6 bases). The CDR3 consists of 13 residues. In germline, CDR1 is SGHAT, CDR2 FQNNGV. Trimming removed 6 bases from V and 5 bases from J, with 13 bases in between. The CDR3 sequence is CASSYRERYGYTF. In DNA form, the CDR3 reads TGTGCCAGCAGTTACAGGGAACGGTATGGCTACACCTTC.

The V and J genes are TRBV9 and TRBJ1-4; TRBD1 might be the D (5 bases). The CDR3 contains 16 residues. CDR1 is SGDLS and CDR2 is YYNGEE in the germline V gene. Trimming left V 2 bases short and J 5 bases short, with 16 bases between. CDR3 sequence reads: CASSVSPTEGNEKLFF. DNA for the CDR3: TGTGCCAGCAGCGTTAGCCCGACGGAGGGGAATGAAAAACTGTTTTTT.